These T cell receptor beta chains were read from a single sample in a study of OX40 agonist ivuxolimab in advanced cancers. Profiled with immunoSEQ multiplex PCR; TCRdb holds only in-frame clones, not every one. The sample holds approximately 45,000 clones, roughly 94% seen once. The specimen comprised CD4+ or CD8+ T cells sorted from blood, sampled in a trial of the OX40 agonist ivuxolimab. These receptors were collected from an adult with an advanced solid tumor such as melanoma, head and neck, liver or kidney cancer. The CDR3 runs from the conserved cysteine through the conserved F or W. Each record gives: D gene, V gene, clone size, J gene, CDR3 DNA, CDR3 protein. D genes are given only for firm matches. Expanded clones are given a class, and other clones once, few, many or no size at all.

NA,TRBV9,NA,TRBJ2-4,TGTGCCAGCAGCCTCGGGGGTCGAGGGGTGGTTCAGTACTTC,CASSLGGRGVVQYF
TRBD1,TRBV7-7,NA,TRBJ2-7,TGTGCTAGCAGCCTACGACAGGGCTTGGCCTACGAGCAGTACTTC,CASSLRQGLAYEQYF
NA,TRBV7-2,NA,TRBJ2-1,TGTGCCAGCAGCTTAGCGTTAGGGGTCCCTTCCTCCTACAATGAGCAGTTCTTC,CASSLALGVPSSYNEQFF
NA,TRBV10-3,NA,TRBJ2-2,TGTGCCATCAGGGGGCCCGGGGAGCTGTTTTTT,CAIRGPGELFF
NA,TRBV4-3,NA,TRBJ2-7,TGCGCCAGCAGCCAAGATCGGGCAGGCCACTACGAGCAGTACTTC,CASSQDRAGHYEQYF
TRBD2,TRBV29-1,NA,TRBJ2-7,TGCAGCGTTGCGGCGGGAGGGGTCGAGCAGTACTTC,CSVAAGGVEQYF
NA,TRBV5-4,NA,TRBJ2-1,TGTGCCAGCAGCTGGAGAGGGGGAAGACGCTACAATGAGCAGTTCTTC,CASSWRGGRRYNEQFF
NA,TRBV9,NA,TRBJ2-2,TGTGCCAGCAGCGTGGGGAACACCGGGGAGCTGTTTTTT,CASSVGNTGELFF
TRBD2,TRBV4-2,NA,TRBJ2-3,TGTGCCAGCAGCCAAAGGCCTGGGACTACCACAGATACGCAGTATTTT,CASSQRPGTTTDTQYF
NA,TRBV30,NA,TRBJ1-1,TGTGCCTGGAGTGTAGGTCAGGGGATAAACACTGAAGCTTTCTTT,CAWSVGQGINTEAFF
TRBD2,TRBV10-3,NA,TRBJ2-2,TGTGCCAGCCTCGGGACTAGCGGGAGTAAGGCCGGGGAGCTGTTTTTT,CASLGTSGSKAGELFF
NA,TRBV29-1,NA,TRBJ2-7,TGCAGCGTTGTGGATCGTCAGCCCGCCTTGGAGCAGTACTTC,CSVVDRQPALEQYF
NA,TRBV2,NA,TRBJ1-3,TGTGCCAGCAGGGGGCCCCGCTCTGGAAACACCATATATTTT,CASRGPRSGNTIYF
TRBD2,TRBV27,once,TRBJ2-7,TGTGCCAGCAGCCTCGGGGGGGCCCCCTACGAGCAGTACTTC,CASSLGGAPYEQYF
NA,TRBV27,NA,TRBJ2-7,TGTGCCAGCAGTTTTCTAGGGGCTGGGGAGCAGTACTTC,CASSFLGAGEQYF
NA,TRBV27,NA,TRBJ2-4,TGTGCCAGCAGTTTAACCCCCCCCTACAGTTTAGCCAAAAACATTCAGTACTTC,CASSLTPPYSLAKNIQYF
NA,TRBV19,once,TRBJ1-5,TGTGCCAGTGACCCCGTTTCCTCATTCGTGGTGGGCAATCAGCCCCAGCATTTT,CASDPVSSFVVGNQPQHF
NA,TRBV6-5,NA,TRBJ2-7,TGTGCCAGCGCGACTACTACCTACGAGCAGTACTTC,CASATTTYEQYF
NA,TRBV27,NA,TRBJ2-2,TGTGCCAGCACAGACTCGACGAACACCGGGGAGCTGTTTTTT,CASTDSTNTGELFF
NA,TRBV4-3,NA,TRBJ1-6,TGCGCCAGCAGCCAAGAATTAGACGTTTCACCCCTCCACTTT,CASSQELDVSPLHF
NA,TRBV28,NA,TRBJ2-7,TGTGCCAGCGGCCTCGAGGGACAATCATACGAGCAGTACTTC,CASGLEGQSYEQYF
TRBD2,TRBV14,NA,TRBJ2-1,TGTGCCAGCAGCCCTAGCGGGACCTACAATGAGCAGTTCTTC,CASSPSGTYNEQFF
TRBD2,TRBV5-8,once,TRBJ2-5,TGTGCCAGCAGCTGGGGGACTAGCGGGAAGGAGGGAATGGAGACCCAGTACTTC,CASSWGTSGKEGMETQYF
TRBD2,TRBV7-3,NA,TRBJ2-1,TGTGCCAGCAGCCCGCCGGGACTAGCGGGACACAATGAGCAGTTCTTC,CASSPPGLAGHNEQFF
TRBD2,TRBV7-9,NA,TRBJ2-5,TGTGCCAGCAGCTTAGCGCCGGATAGCGGGCGGCGCCAAGAGACCCAGTACTTC,CASSLAPDSGRRQETQYF
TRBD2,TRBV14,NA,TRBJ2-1,TGTGCCAGCAGCCCATTCGGACTAGCGGAGTACAATGAGCAGTTCTTC,CASSPFGLAEYNEQFF
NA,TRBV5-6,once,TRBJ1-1,TGTGCCAGCAGCTTCCGAGGGCAGCATTTAGCTTTCTTT,CASSFRGQHLAFF
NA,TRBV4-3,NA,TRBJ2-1,TGCGCCAGCAGCCAAGAGTTCGCCGGCATTAATGAGCAGTTCTTC,CASSQEFAGINEQFF
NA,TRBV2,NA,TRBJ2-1,TGTGCCAGCAGTGAAAATCCTGATTCGGGCCCGTACAATGAGCAGTTCTTC,CASSENPDSGPYNEQFF
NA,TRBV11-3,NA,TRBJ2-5,TGTGCCAGCAGCTTGGGACTTAGTGGTGGGGAGACCCAGTACTTC,CASSLGLSGGETQYF
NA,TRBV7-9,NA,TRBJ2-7,TGTGCCAGCGGAGCGGACACCTACGAGCAGTACTTC,CASGADTYEQYF
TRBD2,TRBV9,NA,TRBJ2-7,TGTGCCAGCAGCGTAGATGGGACTAGCTCCTACGAGCAGTACTTC,CASSVDGTSSYEQYF
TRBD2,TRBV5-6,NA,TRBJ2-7,TGTGCCAGCAGCTTGACCGGACTAGCGCGAACCTACGAGCAGTACTTC,CASSLTGLARTYEQYF
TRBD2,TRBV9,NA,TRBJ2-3,TGTGCCAGCAGCGTCACATTCAGCGGGAGCGGAGATACGCAGTATTTT,CASSVTFSGSGDTQYF
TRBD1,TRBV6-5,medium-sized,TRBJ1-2,TGTGCCAGCAGTTACGTCGCAGGGGGCTATGGCTACACCTTC,CASSYVAGGYGYTF
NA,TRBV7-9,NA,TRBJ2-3,TGTGCCAGCAGCCCCCCGGGGATGAGCACAGATACGCAGTATTTT,CASSPPGMSTDTQYF
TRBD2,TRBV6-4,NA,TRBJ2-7,TGTGCCAGCAGCGCACTAGCGGGAGTCTCCTACGAGCAGTACTTC,CASSALAGVSYEQYF
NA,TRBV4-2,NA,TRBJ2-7,TGTGCCAGCAGCCAAGACGGTCACGAGCAGTACTTC,CASSQDGHEQYF
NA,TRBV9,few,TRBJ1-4,TGTGCCAGCAGCGTAGGACAGCCAACTAATGAAAAACTGTTTTTT,CASSVGQPTNEKLFF
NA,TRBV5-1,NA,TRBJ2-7,TGCGCCAGCAGCCTCTACCCAGGGGGGTACGAGCAGTACTTC,CASSLYPGGYEQYF
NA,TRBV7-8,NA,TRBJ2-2,TGTGCCAGCAGCTTAGAGGCCCCTGCGGGGACCGGGGAGCTGTTTTTT,CASSLEAPAGTGELFF
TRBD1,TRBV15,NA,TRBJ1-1,TGTGCCACCAGCATCGGACAGGGGAACACTGAAGCTTTCTTT,CATSIGQGNTEAFF
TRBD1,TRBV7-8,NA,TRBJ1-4,TGTGCCAGCAGCCGGGACAGGCTCCAGGGGAAAAAACTGTTTTTT,CASSRDRLQGKKLFF
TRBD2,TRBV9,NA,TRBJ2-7,TGTGCCAGCAGCGTAGGCCTAGCGGGAGGCGAGCAGTACTTC,CASSVGLAGGEQYF
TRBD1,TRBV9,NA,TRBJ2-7,TGTGCCAGCAGCTCCCGACAGGGTTCGCCCTACGAGCAGTACTTC,CASSSRQGSPYEQYF
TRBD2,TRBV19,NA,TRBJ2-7,TGTGCCAGTAGTATCGCGGGAGGGCCTACCTACGAGCAGTACTTC,CASSIAGGPTYEQYF
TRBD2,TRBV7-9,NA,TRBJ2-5,TGTGCCAGCAGCTACGGGACTAGCCCTTACCAAGAGACCCAGTACTTC,CASSYGTSPYQETQYF
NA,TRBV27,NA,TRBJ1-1,TGTGCCAGCAGTTTAGCGGTAGGTTTAAGCACTGAAGCTTTCTTT,CASSLAVGLSTEAFF
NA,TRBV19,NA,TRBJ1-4,TGTGCCAGTAGTATCGGTGAAAAACTGTTTTTT,CASSIGEKLFF
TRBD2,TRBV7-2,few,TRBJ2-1,TGTGCCAGCAGCCTACTAGCGGGAAGTCTCGATGAGCAGTTCTTC,CASSLLAGSLDEQFF
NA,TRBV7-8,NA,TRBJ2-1,TGTGCCAGCAGCTTTCGGTGGGAGGCTTCCAATGAGCAGTTCTTC,CASSFRWEASNEQFF
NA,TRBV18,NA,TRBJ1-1,TGTGCCAGCTCACCCTCGCCCGCGGGGGGTGAAGCTTTCTTT,CASSPSPAGGEAFF
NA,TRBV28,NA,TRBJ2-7,TGTGCCAGCAGCCTTAGGGGGAGGGCCTACGAGCAGTACTTC,CASSLRGRAYEQYF
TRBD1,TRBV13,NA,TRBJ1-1,TGTGCCAGCAGTCTCACAGGGGGTCACACTGAAGCTTTCTTT,CASSLTGGHTEAFF
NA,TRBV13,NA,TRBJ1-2,TGTGCCAGCAGCCCCTACGTGGGGTTTGTCTTCTCGGGCTACACCTTC,CASSPYVGFVFSGYTF
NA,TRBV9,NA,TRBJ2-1,TGTGCCAGCAGCGGTAATACGGGCGATTACTCGGATGAGCAGTTCTTC,CASSGNTGDYSDEQFF
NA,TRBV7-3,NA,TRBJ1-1,TGTGCCAGCAGCTTAGTCGCAGGACGGACTGAAGCTTTCTTT,CASSLVAGRTEAFF
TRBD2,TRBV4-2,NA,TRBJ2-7,TGTGCCAGCAGCCAAGAATCCGGCCTAGCGGGAGGGTACGAGCAGTACTTC,CASSQESGLAGGYEQYF
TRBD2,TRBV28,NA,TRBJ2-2,TGTGCCAGCAGTTTAGTAGTAGCGGGAGGTTCCGCCGGGGAGCTGTTTTTT,CASSLVVAGGSAGELFF
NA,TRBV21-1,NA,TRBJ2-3,TGTGCCAGCAGCAAAGGGACAGGGGACACAGATACGCAGTATTTT,CASSKGTGDTDTQYF